This T cell receptor beta chain is from a study of T cells in Graves' hyperthyroidism and ophthalmopathy. This clonotype was seen at least ten times. From RNA transcripts, TCR beta CDR3 regions were amplified. First-round RT-PCR with HTBI primers amplified the TCR CDR3 region. TCRdb re-analysed the multiplex PCR reads in MiXCR, keeping a single row per CDR3 protein. The repertoire includes under 350,000 distinct CDR3 sequences, approximately 15% of them detected once, and 34% sits in the top ten. The sequence derives from a woman between 40 and 50 years old with Graves' ophthalmopathy. Material: blood.

CDR3 sequence reads: CASSFGGGSYNEQFF. In DNA form, the CDR3 reads TGTGCCAGCAGCTTTGGAGGGGGCTCCTACAATGAGCAGTTCTTC. This chain uses TRBV7-9 with TRBJ2-1; D may be TRBD1 or TRBD2 (6 bases each). CDR3 length: 15 amino acids. The germline V gene has CDR1 SEHNR and CDR2 FQNEAQ (reference sequence). V lost 3 bases to trimming and J lost 0 bases, with 9 bases between them.